These T cell receptor beta chains were read from a single sample in a study of beta chain features in type 1 diabetes. Measured with immunoSEQ multiplex PCR; TCRdb has only the in-frame clones, and not every one. Here the sample spans under 300,000 clones, about 14% being singletons. Sequenced input: naive CD4+ T cells from blood. These receptors all stem from a man between 25 and 39 years old with type 1 diabetes. Both conserved end residues are part of each CDR3. A D gene is named only where the DNA matches it firmly. A clone size is listed for some rows: how often the clone was seen (once, few, many), or a class if it is expanded.

v_gene	j_gene	d_gene	abundance	CDR3nt	CDR3aa
TRBV5-1	TRBJ2-1	.	.	TGCGCCAGTAACCAGGGGGGAGCCTACAATGAGCAGTTCTTC	CASNQGGAYNEQFF
TRBV29-1	TRBJ1-1	.	.	TGCAGCGGGGTAGCATCCAACACTGAAGCTTTCTTT	CSGVASNTEAFF
TRBV2	TRBJ2-7	.	.	TGTGCCAGCAGTTTGCAGGGCTACGAGCAGTACTTC	CASSLQGYEQYF
TRBV7-2	TRBJ1-2	.	few	TGTGCCAGCAGCCCACACGCTAACTATGGCTACACCTTC	CASSPHANYGYTF
TRBV9	TRBJ2-3	TRBD2	.	TGTGCCAGCAGCGTAGTAGATAGCGGGGGCTCAGATACGCAGTATTTT	CASSVVDSGGSDTQYF
TRBV19	TRBJ1-1	TRBD1	.	TGTGCCAGTAGTATCCAGGGGGAGAACACTGAAGCTTTCTTT	CASSIQGENTEAFF
TRBV5-1	TRBJ2-5	.	few	TGCGCCAGCAGCTTGGCCGGGGAGACAAAAGTGGAGACCCAGTACTTC	CASSLAGETKVETQYF
TRBV29-1	TRBJ2-1	TRBD1	.	TGCAGCGTTGATAGGACAGGAACGGCAAGTCAGTTCTTC	CSVDRTGTASQFF
TRBV4-1	TRBJ2-5	.	.	TGCGCCAGCAGCCGTCTAGCGCACCAAGAGACCCAGTACTTC	CASSRLAHQETQYF
TRBV5-1	TRBJ2-5	TRBD2	.	TGCGCCAGCAGCTTGACTAGCGGCTCCCAAGAGACCCAGTACTTC	CASSLTSGSQETQYF
TRBV30	TRBJ1-5	.	.	TGTGCCTGGAGTACGGAGGGCAATCAGCCCCAGCATTTT	CAWSTEGNQPQHF
TRBV19	TRBJ2-7	TRBD2	few	TGTGCCAGTAGTACGGACGGGGGGACCTTCGAGCAGTACTTC	CASSTDGGTFEQYF
TRBV27	TRBJ2-7	.	.	TGTGCCAGCAGCTTATCCTCGGAGAACGAGCAGTACTTC	CASSLSSENEQYF
TRBV6-4	TRBJ1-1	.	few	TGTGCCAGCAGGAACAGGGTCCCTGAAGCTTTCTTT	CASRNRVPEAFF
TRBV19	TRBJ1-2	.	few	TGTGCCAGTAGTATAGCTAACGGTGGCTACACCTTC	CASSIANGGYTF
TRBV19	TRBJ2-5	TRBD1	few	TGTGCCAGTAGTATTGGACAGGGGGCAGAGACCCAGTACTTC	CASSIGQGAETQYF